The subject of this entry is one TCR beta chain. Antigen: not known. iRepertoire HTBI primers and Arm-PCR of CDR3 regions built TCR beta libraries. MiXCR, run by TCRdb on the multiplex PCR reads, gives a single entry per CDR3 protein. The repertoire holds 400,000 to 500,000 distinct CDR3 sequences, with over 20% as singletons. The source of the sample is a study of regulatory T cells in long-lasting Graves disease. At the level of the study: Persistent Graves' disease denoted over 5 years of antithyroid drugs plus positive TSH receptor antibodies.

Study-wide results and caveats: Whereas new patients shared about 980 public clonotypes, persistent patients shared more, at about 3,000.

Time point denoted: persistent/refractory GD, antithyroid drugs over 5 years with positive TRAb. The TCR library was prepared using RNA isolated from PBMCs. The source is a female donor with Graves disease. The material sequenced was peripheral blood mononuclear cells (PBMCs), taken when the disease was refractory, from a patient treated with antithyroid drugs.

The CDR3 loop reads CAWGQGPYEQYF. CDR3 nucleotide sequence: TGTGCCTGGGGACAGGGCCCTTACGAGCAGTACTTC. The chain joins TRBV30 to TRBJ2-7, with TRBD1 matching over 8 bases. Germline-derived CDR1 and CDR2 are GTSNPN and SVGIG (reference sequence). V lost 5 bases, J lost 4 bases, and 4 bases stayed unmatched. The length of the CDR3 is 12 residues.